This T cell receptor beta chain was captured by sequencing in a study of CD8 T cells in Susac syndrome. Study context: Sequenced Susac syndrome patients included about six with active disease and under ten who were in remission.

CDR3 length equals 20 residues. V gave up 3 bases and J gave up 2 bases, with 26 bases separating them. cDNA came from about 0.5 to 1 ug RNA primed by random hexamers. TCRdb processed the immunoSEQ multiplex PCR reads anew with MiXCR; each CDR3 protein has one entry. The table lists 150,000 to 160,000 distinct CDR3 sequences, approximately 95% of them singletons. Input material: CD4+ T cells from PBMCs. The TCR sequence derives from a human donor with Susac syndrome. The chain employs TRBV12-3 or TRBV12-4 and TRBJ1-5, with D possibly being TRBD1 (5 bases). In DNA form, the CDR3 reads TGTGCCAGCAGTTTCCTCCTAAGGGGTCTGGAAGGAAAGGGCAATCAGCCCCAGCATTTT. The encoded protein is CASSFLLRGLEGKGNQPQHF.